This T cell receptor beta chain was captured by sequencing in a study of long-term antiretroviral therapy in people with HIV. An immunoSEQ assay, version v3.0, was performed at survey level. Only in-frame clones appear in the TCRdb table, and some are missing; sequencing was by immunoSEQ multiplex PCR. This table has about 21,000 clones, approximately 78% appearing once. Trimming removed 1 base at V and 3 bases at J, with 23 bases between. The length of the CDR3 is 19 residues. Germline CDR1 reads SGHTA; CDR2 reads FQGNSA. This clonotype was sampled from a woman in her twenties or thirties with HIV. Material: unsorted PBMCs, obtained 0.2 years after starting antiretroviral therapy. V usage is TRBV7-2 and J usage is TRBJ2-3; D is possibly TRBD2 (6 bases). CDR3 bases: TGTGCCAGCAGCTTAGGGGGCGGGGAGGCCACAATTGGGACAGATACGCAGTATTTT. Encoded protein: CASSLGGGEATIGTDTQYF.